This entry lists 8 T cell receptor beta chains sequenced from one sample in a study of blood T cell repertoires in COVID-19. This table comes from immunoSEQ multiplex PCR, and its TCRdb copy is limited to in-frame clones, with some not included. The sample holds about 130,000 clones, around 89% seen once. The sequenced material came from peripheral blood. Source of these receptors: a man aged 55 to 70 with COVID-19, enrolled during active disease.

V gene TRBV6-5 combines with J gene TRBJ1-6; D gene unclear. This CDR3 has 13 residues. Trimming removed 8 bases at V and 0 bases at J, with 5 bases between. The germline gives CDR1 MNHEY, CDR2 SVGAGI. The CDR3 sequence: CASSGSYNSPLHF. The CDR3 DNA reads TGTGCCAGCTCCGGCTCCTATAATTCACCCCTCCACTTT.

This clone was seen once. The gene calls are TRBV5-1 and TRBJ2-5, with 7 bases identical to TRBD2. The germline gives CDR1 SGHRS, CDR2 YFSETQ. The CDR3 loop spans 15 amino acids. V gave up 4 bases and J gave up 5 bases; unmatched junction bases: 11. The chain's CDR3 is CASSTFTGGGETQYF. The DNA of the CDR3 is TGCGCCAGCAGCACTTTTACGGGGGGAGGGGAGACCCAGTACTTC. Drawing the rest from reference TRBV5-1 and TRBJ2-5, the complete variable domain is KAGVTQTPRYLIKTRGQQVTLSCSPISGHRSVSWYQQTPGQGLQFLFEYFSETQRNKGNFPGRFSGRQFSNSRSEMNVSTLELGDSALYLCASSTFTGGGETQYFGPGTRLLVL.

The J gene is TRBJ2-3, the V gene TRBV4-2; D may be TRBD1 (6 bases). CDR1 is LGHNA and CDR2 is YNFKEQ in the germline V gene. V lost 5 bases and J lost 2, with 17 bases in between. This CDR3 spans 16 amino acids. The CDR3 region has the DNA TGTGCCAGCAGCGCGACAGGCCCGAAACTCACAGATACGCAGTATTTT. This sequence encodes CASSATGPKLTDTQYF.

This chain joins TRBV30 and TRBJ1-1; the match to TRBD1 covers 7 bases. The CDR3 contains 12 residues. Germline CDR1 is GTSNPN and CDR2 is SVGIG (reference sequence). The ends lost 8 bases at V and 1 base at J; junction bases unmatched: 4. The CDR3 loop reads CASTGANTEAFF. The CDR3 DNA reads as TGTGCCAGTACAGGGGCGAACACTGAAGCTTTCTTT. Supplemented by reference TRBV30 and TRBJ1-1, the full variable domain reads SQTIHQWPATLVQPVGSPLSLECTVEGTSNPNLYWYRQAAGRGLQLLFYSVGIGQISSEVPQNLSASRPQDRQFILSSKKLLLSDSGFYLCASTGANTEAFFGQGTRLTVV.

The chain recombines TRBV19 with TRBJ1-1; no clear D. Trimming took 4 bases from V and 1 from J, leaving 13 bases between them. The germline CDR1 and CDR2 sequences are LNHDA and SQIVND (reference sequence). This CDR3 comprises 15 residues. Written as DNA, the CDR3 is TGTGCCAGTAGTACGGCACCGGCAGGGAACACTGAAGCTTTCTTT. Amino acid sequence: CASSTAPAGNTEAFF.

The rearrangement links TRBV2 to TRBJ1-1; 10 bases fit TRBD1. Germline trimming cut 6 bases from V and 4 bases from J; bases unmatched to any gene: 8. Germline V gene lookup returns CDR1 SNHLY and CDR2 FYNNEI. This CDR3 contains 15 residues. CDR3 amino acids: CASRAGQGVFTEAFF. The CDR3 nucleotides read TGTGCCAGCAGGGCCGGACAGGGGGTTTTCACTGAAGCTTTCTTT.

CDR3 in DNA: TGTGCCACCAGGGCGGGGGACCATAATTCACCCCTCCACTTT. Translation: CATRAGDHNSPLHF. The chain is built from TRBV24-1 and TRBJ1-6, with D possibly TRBD1 on 5 matching bases. The CDR3 covers 14 residues. Germline V gene lookup returns CDR1 KGHDR and CDR2 SFDVKD. V lost 7 bases, J lost 5 bases, and 11 bases lay in between.

The rearrangement uses TRBV19 and TRBJ1-2; D uncertain. Trimming shortened V by 3 bases and J by 7 bases, and 9 bases separated the two germline ends. Germline V CDR1 and CDR2: LNHDA, SQIVND (reference sequence). There are 12 residues in the CDR3. The CDR3 is CASSIAGVGYTF. DNA for the CDR3: TGTGCCAGTAGTATTGCCGGGGTTGGCTACACCTTC.